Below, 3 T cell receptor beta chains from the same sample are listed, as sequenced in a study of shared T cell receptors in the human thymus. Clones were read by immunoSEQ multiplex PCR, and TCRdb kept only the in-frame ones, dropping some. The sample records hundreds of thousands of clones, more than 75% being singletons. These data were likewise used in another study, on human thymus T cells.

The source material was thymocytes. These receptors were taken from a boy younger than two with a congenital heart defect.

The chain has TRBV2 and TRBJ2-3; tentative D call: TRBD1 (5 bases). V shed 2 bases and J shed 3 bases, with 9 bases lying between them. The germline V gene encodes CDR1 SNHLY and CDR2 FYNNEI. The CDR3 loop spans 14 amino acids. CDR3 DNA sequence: TGTGCCAGCAGTGAAAGGGGTATTACAGATACGCAGTATTTT. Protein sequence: CASSERGITDTQYF.

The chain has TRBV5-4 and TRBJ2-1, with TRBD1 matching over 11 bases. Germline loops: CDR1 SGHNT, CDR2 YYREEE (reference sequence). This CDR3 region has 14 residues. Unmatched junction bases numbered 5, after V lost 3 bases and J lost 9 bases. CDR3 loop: CASSSGQGAGEQFF. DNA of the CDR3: TGTGCCAGCAGCTCAGGACAGGGGGCTGGTGAGCAGTTCTTC. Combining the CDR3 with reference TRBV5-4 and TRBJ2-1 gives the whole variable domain ETGVTQSPTHLIKTRGQQVTLRCSSQSGHNTVSWYQQALGQGPQFIFQYYREEENGRGNFPPRFSGLQFPNYSSELNVNALELDDSALYLCASSSGQGAGEQFFGPGTRLTVL.

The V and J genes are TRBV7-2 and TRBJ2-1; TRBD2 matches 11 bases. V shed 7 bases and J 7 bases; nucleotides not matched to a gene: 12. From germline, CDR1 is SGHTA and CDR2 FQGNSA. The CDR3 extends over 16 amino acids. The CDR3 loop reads CASIPLPGLAGNEQFF. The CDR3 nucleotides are TGTGCCAGCATCCCACTCCCCGGACTAGCGGGTAATGAGCAGTTCTTC.